These 6 T cell receptor beta chains originate from one sample sequenced in a study of blood T cell repertoires in COVID-19. Assay: immunoSEQ multiplex PCR; the TCRdb copy retains only in-frame clones and omits some. Among over 200,000 clones listed, over 80% were seen once. The sequenced material came from peripheral blood. The receptors derive from a human donor in a cohort sampled during active COVID-19.

The genes are TRBV6-2 or TRBV6-3 and TRBJ1-5; D perhaps matches TRBD1 (5 bases). The germline CDR1 and CDR2 sequences are MNHEY and SVGEGT. V shed 0 bases and J shed 4 bases, with 10 bases lying between them. The CDR3 contains 15 residues. The CDR3 region is CASSYSTGRNQPQHF. As DNA, the CDR3 is TGTGCCAGCAGTTACTCCACAGGCCGGAATCAGCCCCAGCATTTT.

The chain recombines TRBV7-9 with TRBJ2-7; TRBD2 matches at 7 bases. V lost 5 bases to trimming and J lost 6 bases; unmatched junction nucleotides: 10. The CDR3 is made up of 14 amino acids. Germline V gene data show CDR1 as SEHNR and CDR2 as FQNEAQ (reference sequence). In nucleotides, the CDR3 is TGTGCCAGCAGCCCGCCCGGGACTAATCTCGAGCAGTACTTC. Translating gives CASSPPGTNLEQYF.

This clone showed up just a few times. The identical CDR3 is also encoded by other nucleotide sequences in the sample. The J gene is TRBJ2-7, the V gene TRBV7-9; the match to TRBD1 covers 8 bases. This CDR3 is 14 amino acids long. CDR1 SEHNR and CDR2 FQNEAQ come from the germline V gene (reference sequence). Germline trimming cut 5 bases from V and 3 bases from J; bases unmatched to any gene: 6. The CDR3 DNA follows: TGTGCCAGCAGCCCCGGGACAGGAGGCTACGAGCAGTACTTC. Translated, it gives CASSPGTGGYEQYF. Variable domain in full (rest from reference TRBV7-9 and TRBJ2-7): DTGVSQNPRHKITKRGQNVTFRCDPISEHNRLYWYRQTLGQGPEFLTYFQNEAQLEKSRLLSDRFSAERPKGSFSTLEIQRTEQGDSAMYLCASSPGTGGYEQYFGPGTRLTVT.

The chain combines TRBV5-1 with TRBJ1-2; D gene unclear. The CDR3 consists of 14 residues. Germline V CDR1 and CDR2: SGHRS, YFSETQ. Deletions cut 5 bases from V and 0 bases from J, with 11 bases between. Here the CDR3 reads CASRFSGSNYGYTF. The CDR3 bases are TGCGCCAGCAGATTTTCAGGCTCTAACTATGGCTACACCTTC.

This clone was detected only once. V is TRBV30 and J is TRBJ1-3; D unclear. This CDR3 is built from 14 residues. V lost 4 bases and J 2 bases, leaving 12 bases between the germline ends. Germline V gene sequence: CDR1 GTSNPN, CDR2 SVGIG (reference sequence). The CDR3 spells CAWNRVVAGNTIYF. The CDR3, as DNA: TGTGCCTGGAACCGGGTGGTTGCTGGAAACACCATATATTTT.

The rearrangement joins TRBV28 to TRBJ1-1, with D uncertain. The CDR3 extends over 12 amino acids. Looked up from germline, CDR1 is MDHEN and CDR2 is SYDVKM. V gave up 6 bases and J gave up 3 bases, with 8 bases separating them. The CDR3 is CASSTQHTEAFF. CDR3 coding DNA: TGTGCCAGCAGCACTCAACACACTGAAGCTTTCTTT. The variable domain in full, with the rest retrieved from reference TRBV28 and TRBJ1-1, is DVKVTQSSRYLVKRTGEKVFLECVQDMDHENMFWYRQDPGLGLRLIYFSYDVKMKEKGDIPEGYSVSREKKERFSLILESASTNQTSMYLCASSTQHTEAFFGQGTRLTVV.